The TCR beta chain described here comes from a study of blood T cells in healthy people across ages. Trimming removed 5 bases at V and 6 bases at J, with 6 bases between. CDR3 length equals 11 residues. Germline lookup yields CDR1 MNHNY and CDR2 SVGAGI (reference sequence). This clonotype turned up a few times. The antigen is unknown. Regarding the study as a whole: Greater diversity and more naive CD4+ cells were seen in long-lived donors than in aged donors.

Russia was home to the donors, healthy Caucasian individuals aged roughly 6 to 100. Samples had at least 7 million PBMCs isolated from them. The use of a sample-barcoded 5' primer and a J-beta primer mix characterized a second PCR of about 6 to 12 cycles. TCRdb redid the calling of the 5' RACE reads with MiXCR, one entry per CDR3 protein. The sample records 1,100,000 or so distinct CDR3 sequences, 35% to 50% being singletons. The TCR was taken from a woman in her fifties or sixties in good health. The chain uses TRBV6-6 and TRBJ2-3, with D unclear. Sequenced input: blood. In DNA form, the CDR3 reads TGTGCCAGCAGTGCCAAGGATACGCAGTATTTT. This encodes CASSAKDTQYF.